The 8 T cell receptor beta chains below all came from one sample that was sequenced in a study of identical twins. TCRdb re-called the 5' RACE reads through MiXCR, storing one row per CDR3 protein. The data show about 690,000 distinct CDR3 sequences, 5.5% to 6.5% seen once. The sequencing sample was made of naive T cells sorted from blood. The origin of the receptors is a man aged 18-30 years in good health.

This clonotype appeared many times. The CDR3 loop reads CSVLQGGELFF. Here the CDR3 DNA reads TGCAGCGTTCTTCAGGGGGGGGAGCTGTTTTTT. V is TRBV29-1 and J is TRBJ2-2; maybe TRBD1 (6 bases). CDR1 is SQVTM, CDR2 ANQGSEA, per germline. The CDR3 runs to 11 residues. V lost 5 bases and J 8 bases, leaving 9 bases between the germline ends.

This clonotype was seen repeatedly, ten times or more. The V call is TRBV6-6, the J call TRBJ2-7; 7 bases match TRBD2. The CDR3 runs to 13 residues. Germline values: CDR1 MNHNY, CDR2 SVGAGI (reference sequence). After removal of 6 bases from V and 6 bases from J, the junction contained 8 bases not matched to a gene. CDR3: CASRKREGTEQYV. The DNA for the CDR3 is TGTGCCAGCAGGAAAAGGGAGGGTACCGAGCAGTACGTC.

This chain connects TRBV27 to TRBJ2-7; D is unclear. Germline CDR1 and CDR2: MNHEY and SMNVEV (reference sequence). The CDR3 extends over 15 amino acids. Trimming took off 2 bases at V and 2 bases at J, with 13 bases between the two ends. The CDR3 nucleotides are TGTGCCAGCAGTTTAGCGGCAGGTATTACCTACGAGCAGTACTTC. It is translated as CASSLAAGITYEQYF.

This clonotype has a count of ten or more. As DNA, the CDR3 is TGTGCCAGCAGCCAAGAGGCTAGCGGGAGTAACGAGCAGTACTTC. Translation: CASSQEASGSNEQYF. The V and J genes are TRBV4-2 and TRBJ2-7; TRBD2 matches 10 bases. The CDR3 loop spans 15 amino acids. After removal of 0 bases from V and 5 bases from J, the junction contained 4 bases not matched to a gene. Looked up from germline, CDR1 is LGHNA and CDR2 is YNFKEQ.

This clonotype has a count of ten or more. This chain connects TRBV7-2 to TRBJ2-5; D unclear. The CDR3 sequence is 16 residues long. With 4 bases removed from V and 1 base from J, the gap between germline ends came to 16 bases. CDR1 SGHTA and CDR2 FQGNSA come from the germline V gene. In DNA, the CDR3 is TGTGCCAGCAGCTCAGGACCCACTCCAGGCCAAGAGACCCAGTACTTC. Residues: CASSSGPTPGQETQYF.

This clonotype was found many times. The CDR3 sequence: CATSRGSGTAFTDTQYF. The CDR3 DNA follows: TGTGCCACCAGCAGGGGCTCCGGGACAGCTTTCACAGATACGCAGTATTTT. The chain carries TRBV15 and TRBJ2-3, with 7 nucleotides matching TRBD1. Germline CDR1 and CDR2: LNHNV and YYDKDF (reference sequence). J gave up 2 bases and V 3 bases, and 11 bases lay outside the gene matches. This CDR3 comprises 17 residues.

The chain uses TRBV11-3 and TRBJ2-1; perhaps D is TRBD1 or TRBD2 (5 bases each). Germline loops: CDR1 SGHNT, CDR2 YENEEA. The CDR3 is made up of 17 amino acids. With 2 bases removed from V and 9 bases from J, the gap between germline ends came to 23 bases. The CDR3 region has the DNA TGTGCCAGCAGCTTATCTTGGAGGCTAGCCAGGGCCGCTGAGCAGTTCTTC. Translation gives CASSLSWRLARAAEQFF.

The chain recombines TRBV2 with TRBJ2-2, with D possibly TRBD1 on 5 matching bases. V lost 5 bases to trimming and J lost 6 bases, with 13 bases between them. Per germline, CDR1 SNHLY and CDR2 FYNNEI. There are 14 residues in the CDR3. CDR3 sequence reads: CASSPGLSPGELFF. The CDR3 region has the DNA TGTGCCAGCAGTCCAGGGTTAAGTCCCGGGGAGCTGTTTTTT. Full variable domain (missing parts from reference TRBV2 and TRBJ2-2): EPEVTQTPSHQVTQMGQEVILRCVPISNHLYFYWYRQILGQKVEFLVSFYNNEISEKSEIFDDQFSVERPDGSNFTLKIRSTKLEDSAMYFCASSPGLSPGELFFGEGSRLTVL.